The following is a TCR beta chain sequence with its context. Its target is unknown. These data originate in a study of response to subunit inactivated influenza vaccine. Study-wide points: The authors suggested that few new T cells are recruited per seasonal influenza vaccination.

TCRdb processed the RT-PCR reads anew with MiXCR; each CDR3 protein has one entry. The data contain 600,000 to 850,000 distinct CDR3 sequences, 11% to 15% of them singletons. This CDR3 comprises 12 residues. V gave up 0 bases and J gave up 13 bases, with 10 bases separating them. The germline V gene encodes CDR1 SGHAT and CDR2 FQNNGV. The sequence was obtained from a man over 45 who received an inactivated influenza vaccine. The gene calls are TRBV11-2 and TRBJ2-1; D call uncertain. The specimen comprised PBMCs from blood, sampled about 14 days before vaccination. The CDR3, as DNA: TGTGCCAGCAGCTTAGATCCTCTCAACCAGTTCTTC. Translating it yields CASSLDPLNQFF.